The 2 T cell receptor beta chains below all came from one sample that was sequenced in a study of chemoradiotherapy in HPV16-positive cancers. Measured with immunoSEQ multiplex PCR; TCRdb has only the in-frame clones, and not every one. This table holds tens of thousands of clones, roughly 77% found once. The starting material was blood, obtained from a patient who underwent chemoradiotherapy. These receptor sequences come from a human donor with HPV-associated anogenital cancer.

The chain couples TRBV9 to TRBJ2-1, with 8 bases identical to TRBD1. After removal of 2 bases from V and 7 bases from J, the junction contained 14 bases not matched to a gene. This CDR3 is 17 amino acids long. Germline lookup yields CDR1 SGDLS and CDR2 YYNGEE. CDR3 sequence reads: CASSVSWGGQGGNEQFF. The CDR3, as DNA: TGTGCCAGCAGCGTCAGCTGGGGCGGACAGGGTGGTAATGAGCAGTTCTTC. The whole variable domain, filled in from reference TRBV9 and TRBJ2-1, reads DSGVTQTPKHLITATGQRVTLRCSPRSGDLSVYWYQQSLDQGLQFLIQYYNGEERAKGNILERFSAQQFPDLHSELNLSSLELGDSALYFCASSVSWGGQGGNEQFFGPGTRLTVL.

The chain uses TRBV18 and TRBJ2-2, with D perhaps TRBD2 (6 bases). The CDR3 is 17 residues long. The V gene lost 3 bases and the J gene lost 2 bases, with 16 bases spanning the gap. Germline loops: CDR1 KGHSH, CDR2 LQKENI. DNA of the CDR3: TGTGCCAGCTCACCGTCCCAGGGAGGCCTCAACACCGGGGAGCTGTTTTTT. This gives the protein CASSPSQGGLNTGELFF.